This T cell receptor beta chain was sequenced for a study of blood T cell repertoires in COVID-19. Across the study: The study drew acute and convalescent COVID-19 samples from the United States, Italy and Spain. PBMCs, B-cell-depleted T cells, or T cells were the source of the cDNA or gDNA that made up the material.

TCRdb's table, derived via immunoSEQ multiplex PCR, lists solely in-frame clones and lacks some. The data show 70,000 to 85,000 clones, about four fifths seen once. The V end was cut by 6 bases, the J end by 5 bases, with 19 bases between. This CDR3 has 15 amino acids. Germline V lookup: CDR1 LNHDA, CDR2 SQIVND (reference sequence). This receptor was taken from a human donor in a cohort sampled during active COVID-19. The chain has TRBV19 and TRBJ2-5, with a possible D match to TRBD1 (5 bases). What was sequenced was peripheral blood. CDR3 coding DNA: TGTGCCAGTAGCATCCGTGGCAGGGAAACGGAGACCCAGTACTTC. Protein: CASSIRGRETETQYF.